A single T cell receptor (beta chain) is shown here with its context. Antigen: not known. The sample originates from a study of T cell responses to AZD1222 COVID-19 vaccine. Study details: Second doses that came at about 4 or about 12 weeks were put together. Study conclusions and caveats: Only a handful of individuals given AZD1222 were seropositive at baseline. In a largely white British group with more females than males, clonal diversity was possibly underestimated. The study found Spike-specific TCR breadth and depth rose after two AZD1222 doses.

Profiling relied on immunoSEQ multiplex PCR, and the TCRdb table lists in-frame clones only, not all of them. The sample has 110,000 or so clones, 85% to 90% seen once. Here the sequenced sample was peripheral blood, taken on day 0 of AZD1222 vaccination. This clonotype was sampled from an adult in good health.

CDR3 DNA sequence: TGTGCCAGCAGACCTAGGTCCCTAGCGGGAGGGGCGAACACCGGGGAGCTGTTTTTT. This gives the protein CASRPRSLAGGANTGELFF. The V call is TRBV28, the J call TRBJ2-2, with 12 bases lining up with TRBD2. Unmatched junction bases numbered 11, after V lost 6 bases and J lost 0 bases. Germline CDR1 reads MDHEN; CDR2 reads SYDVKM. The CDR3 is 19 residues long.